Described below is a single TCR beta chain sequence and its context. Generated by immunoSEQ multiplex PCR, the TCRdb table keeps only in-frame clones and is missing some. The table has over 50,000 clones, about 90% seen once. The ends were cut back, 0 bases at V and 5 bases at J, with 5 bases in the middle. This CDR3 has 13 residues. Germline CDR1 is SGHVS and CDR2 is FQNEAQ. The data were taken from a study of blood T cell repertoires in COVID-19. Across the study: The study drew acute and convalescent COVID-19 samples from the United States, Italy and Spain. Sample material is recorded as cDNA or gDNA derived from T cells, B-cell-depleted T cells, or PBMCs.

The rearrangement joins TRBV7-8 to TRBJ1-5; D gene unclear. The sample taken for sequencing was peripheral blood. The clonotype originates from a man aged 45-65 years with active COVID-19. In DNA, the CDR3 is TGTGCCAGCAGCTTAGCACTCGATCAGCCCCAGCATTTT. This sequence encodes CASSLALDQPQHF.